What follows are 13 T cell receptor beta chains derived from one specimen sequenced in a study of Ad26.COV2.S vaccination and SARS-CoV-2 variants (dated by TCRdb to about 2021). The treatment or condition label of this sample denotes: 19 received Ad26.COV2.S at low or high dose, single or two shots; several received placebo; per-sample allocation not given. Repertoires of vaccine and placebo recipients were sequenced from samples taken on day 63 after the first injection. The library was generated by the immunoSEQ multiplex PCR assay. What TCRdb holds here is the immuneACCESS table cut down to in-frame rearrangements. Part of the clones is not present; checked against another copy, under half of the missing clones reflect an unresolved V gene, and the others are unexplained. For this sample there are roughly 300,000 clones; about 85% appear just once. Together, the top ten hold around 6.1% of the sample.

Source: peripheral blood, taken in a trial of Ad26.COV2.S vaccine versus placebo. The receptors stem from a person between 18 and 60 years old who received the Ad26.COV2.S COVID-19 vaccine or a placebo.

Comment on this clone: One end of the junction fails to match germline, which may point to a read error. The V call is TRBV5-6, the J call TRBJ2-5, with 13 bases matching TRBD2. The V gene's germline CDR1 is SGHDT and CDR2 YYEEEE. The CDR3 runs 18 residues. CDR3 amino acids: CASSLGKPGLAGRETQYF. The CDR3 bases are TGTGCCAGCAGTTTGGGAAAGCCGGGACTAGCGGGGCGGGAGACCCAGTACTTC.

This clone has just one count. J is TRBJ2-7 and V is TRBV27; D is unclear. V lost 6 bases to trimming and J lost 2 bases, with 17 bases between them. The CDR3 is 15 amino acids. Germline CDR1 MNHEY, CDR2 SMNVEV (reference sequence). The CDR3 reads CASSPSPSPTYEQYF. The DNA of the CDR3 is TGTGCCAGCAGCCCTAGTCCGAGCCCCACCTACGAGCAGTACTTC.

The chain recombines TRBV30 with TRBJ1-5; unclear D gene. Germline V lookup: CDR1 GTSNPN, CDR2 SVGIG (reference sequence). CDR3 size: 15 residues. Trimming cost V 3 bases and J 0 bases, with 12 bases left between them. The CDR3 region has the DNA TGTGCCTGGAGCCCCGGTCCCATTAGCAATCAGCCCCAGCATTTT. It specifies CAWSPGPISNQPQHF.

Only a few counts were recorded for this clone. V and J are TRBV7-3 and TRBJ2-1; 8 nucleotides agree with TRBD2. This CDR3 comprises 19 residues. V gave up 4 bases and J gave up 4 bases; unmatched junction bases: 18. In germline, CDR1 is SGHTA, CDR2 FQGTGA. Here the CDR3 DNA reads TGTGCCAGCAGCTCCAATGCTCGGGCAGCGGGAGCCAAGTACAATGAGCAGTTCTTC. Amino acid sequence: CASSSNARAAGAKYNEQFF.

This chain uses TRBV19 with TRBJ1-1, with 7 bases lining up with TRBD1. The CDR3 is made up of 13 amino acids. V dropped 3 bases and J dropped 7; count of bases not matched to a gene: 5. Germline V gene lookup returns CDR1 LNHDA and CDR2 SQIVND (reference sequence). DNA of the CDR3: TGTGCCAGTAGTATTGTCGGGGACAGTGAAGCTTTCTTT. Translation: CASSIVGDSEAFF.

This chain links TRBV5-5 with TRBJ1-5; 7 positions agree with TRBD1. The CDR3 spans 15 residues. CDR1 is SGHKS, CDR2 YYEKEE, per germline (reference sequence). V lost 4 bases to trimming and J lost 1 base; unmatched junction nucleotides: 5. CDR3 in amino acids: CASSGGQTSNQPQHF. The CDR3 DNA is TGTGCCAGCAGCGGGGGACAGACAAGCAATCAGCCCCAGCATTTT.

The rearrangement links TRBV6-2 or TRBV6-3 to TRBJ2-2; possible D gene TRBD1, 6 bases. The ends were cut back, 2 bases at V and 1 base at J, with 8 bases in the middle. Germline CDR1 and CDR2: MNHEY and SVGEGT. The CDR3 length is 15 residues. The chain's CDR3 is CASSYGDMNTGELFF. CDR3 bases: TGTGCCAGCAGTTACGGGGACATGAACACCGGGGAGCTGTTTTTT.

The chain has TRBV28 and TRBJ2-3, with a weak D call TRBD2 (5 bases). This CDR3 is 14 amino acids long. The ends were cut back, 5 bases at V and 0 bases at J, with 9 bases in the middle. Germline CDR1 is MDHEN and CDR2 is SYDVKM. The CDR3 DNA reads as TGTGCCAGCAGTGTAGGCGGGAGCACAGATACGCAGTATTTT. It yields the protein CASSVGGSTDTQYF. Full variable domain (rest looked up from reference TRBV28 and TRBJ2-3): DVKVTQSSRYLVKRTGEKVFLECVQDMDHENMFWYRQDPGLGLRLIYFSYDVKMKEKGDIPEGYSVSREKKERFSLILESASTNQTSMYLCASSVGGSTDTQYFGPGTRLTVL.

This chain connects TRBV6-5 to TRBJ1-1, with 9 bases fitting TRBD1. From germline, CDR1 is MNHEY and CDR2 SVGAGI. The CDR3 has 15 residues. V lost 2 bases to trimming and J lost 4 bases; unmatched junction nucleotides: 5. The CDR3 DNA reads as TGTGCCAGCAGTTACCCACAGGGGGCGGCCACTGAAGCTTTCTTT. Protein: CASSYPQGAATEAFF.

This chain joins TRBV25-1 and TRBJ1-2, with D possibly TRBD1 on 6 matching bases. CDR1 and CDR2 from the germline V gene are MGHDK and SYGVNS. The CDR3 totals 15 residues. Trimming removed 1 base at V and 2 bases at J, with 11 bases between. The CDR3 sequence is CASSESGVTNYGYTF. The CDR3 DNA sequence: TGTGCCAGCAGTGAATCAGGGGTCACAAACTATGGCTACACCTTC.

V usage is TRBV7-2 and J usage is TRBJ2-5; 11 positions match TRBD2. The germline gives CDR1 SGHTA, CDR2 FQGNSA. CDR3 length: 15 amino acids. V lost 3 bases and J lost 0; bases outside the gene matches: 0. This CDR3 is CASSLTSGDQETQYF. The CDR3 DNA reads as TGTGCCAGCAGCTTGACTAGCGGGGACCAAGAGACCCAGTACTTC.

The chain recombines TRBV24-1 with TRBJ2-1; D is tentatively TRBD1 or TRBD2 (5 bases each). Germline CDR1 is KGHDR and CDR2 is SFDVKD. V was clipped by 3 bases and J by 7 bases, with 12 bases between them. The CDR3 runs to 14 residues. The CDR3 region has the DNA TGTGCCACCAGTGATGTCGGGGCCCAAAATGAGCAGTTCTTC. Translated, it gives CATSDVGAQNEQFF.

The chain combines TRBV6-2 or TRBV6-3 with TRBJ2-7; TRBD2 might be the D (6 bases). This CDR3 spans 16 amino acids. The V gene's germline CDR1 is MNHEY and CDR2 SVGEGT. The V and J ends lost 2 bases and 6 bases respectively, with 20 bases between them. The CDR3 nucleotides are TGTGCCAGCAGTTACGGGTCCGGCGGGGTTTATGGCGAGCAGTACTTC. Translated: CASSYGSGGVYGEQYF.